This T cell receptor (beta chain) was recovered during a study of OX40 agonist ivuxolimab in advanced cancers. Study outcomes and limitations: A proportion of nonresponders additionally exhibited low normalized T-cell clonal expansion.

Data came from immunoSEQ multiplex PCR; TCRdb stores just in-frame clones and leaves some out. Of approximately 89,000 clones listed, roughly 91% are singletons. As to this clone: Antigen specificity is unknown.

Germline values: CDR1 SGDLS, CDR2 YYNGEE. The V and J ends lost 2 bases and 6 bases respectively, with 14 bases between them. CDR3 length equals 15 residues. The sample here was CD4+ or CD8+ T cells sorted from blood, taken in a trial of the OX40 agonist ivuxolimab. The receptor was derived from an adult with an advanced solid tumor such as melanoma, head and neck, liver or kidney cancer. This chain connects TRBV9 to TRBJ2-2; D may be TRBD2 (6 bases). The CDR3 coding sequence is TGTGCCAGCAGCGTTGCGGGACTCCTCCCCGGGGAGCTGTTTTTT. It is translated as CASSVAGLLPGELFF.